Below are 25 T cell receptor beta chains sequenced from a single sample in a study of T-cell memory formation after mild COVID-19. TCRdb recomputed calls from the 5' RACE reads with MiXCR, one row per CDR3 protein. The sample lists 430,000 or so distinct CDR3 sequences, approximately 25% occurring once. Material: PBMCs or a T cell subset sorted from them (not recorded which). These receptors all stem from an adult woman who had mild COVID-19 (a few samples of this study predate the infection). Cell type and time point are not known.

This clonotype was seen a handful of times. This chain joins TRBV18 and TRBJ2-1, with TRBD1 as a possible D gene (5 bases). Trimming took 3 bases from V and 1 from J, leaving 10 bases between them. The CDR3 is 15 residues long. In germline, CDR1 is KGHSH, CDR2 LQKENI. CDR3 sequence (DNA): TGTGCCAGCTCACCTTATCAGGGTTCCTACAATGAGCAGTTCTTC. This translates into CASSPYQGSYNEQFF.

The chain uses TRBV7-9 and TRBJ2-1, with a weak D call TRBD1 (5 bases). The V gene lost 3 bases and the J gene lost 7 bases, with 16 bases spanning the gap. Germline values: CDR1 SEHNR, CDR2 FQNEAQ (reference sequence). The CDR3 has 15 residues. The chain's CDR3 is CASSFIPGSGNEQFF. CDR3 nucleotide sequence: TGTGCCAGCAGCTTTATCCCAGGGTCAGGGAATGAGCAGTTCTTC.

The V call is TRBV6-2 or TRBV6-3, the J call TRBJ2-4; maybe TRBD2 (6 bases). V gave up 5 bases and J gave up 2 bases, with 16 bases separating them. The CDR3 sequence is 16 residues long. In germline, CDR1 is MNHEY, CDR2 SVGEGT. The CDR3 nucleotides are TGTGCCAGCAGTGGATCTGTGCGGGGACCCAAAAACATTCAGTACTTC. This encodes CASSGSVRGPKNIQYF.

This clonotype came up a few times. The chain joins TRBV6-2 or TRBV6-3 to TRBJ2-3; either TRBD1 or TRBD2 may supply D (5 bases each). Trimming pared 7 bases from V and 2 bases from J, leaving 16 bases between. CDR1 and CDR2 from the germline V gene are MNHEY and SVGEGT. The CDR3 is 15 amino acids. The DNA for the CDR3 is TGTGCCAGCAACTACGGTCGAGGGGCCACAGATACGCAGTATTTT. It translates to CASNYGRGATDTQYF.

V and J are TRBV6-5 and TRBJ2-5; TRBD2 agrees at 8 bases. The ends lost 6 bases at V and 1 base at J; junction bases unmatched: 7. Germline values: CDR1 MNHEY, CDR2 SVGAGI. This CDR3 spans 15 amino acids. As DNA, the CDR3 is TGTGCCAGCAGAGACCCTCGGGGGGGCCAAGAGACCCAGTACTTC. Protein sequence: CASRDPRGGQETQYF.

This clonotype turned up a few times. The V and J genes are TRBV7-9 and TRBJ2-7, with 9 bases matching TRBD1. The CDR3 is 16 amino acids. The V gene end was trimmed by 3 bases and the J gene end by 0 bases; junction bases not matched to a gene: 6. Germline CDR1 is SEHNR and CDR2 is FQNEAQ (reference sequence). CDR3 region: CASSLNRGRLSYEQYF. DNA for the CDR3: TGTGCCAGCAGCTTGAACAGGGGGCGTCTCTCCTACGAGCAGTACTTC.

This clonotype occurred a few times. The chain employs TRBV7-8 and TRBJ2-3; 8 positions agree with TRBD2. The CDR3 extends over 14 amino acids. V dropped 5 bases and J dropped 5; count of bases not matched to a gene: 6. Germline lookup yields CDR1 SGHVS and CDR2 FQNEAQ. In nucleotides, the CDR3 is TGTGCCAGCAGCCCGGGACTAGTAATAGATACGCAGTATTTT. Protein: CASSPGLVIDTQYF.

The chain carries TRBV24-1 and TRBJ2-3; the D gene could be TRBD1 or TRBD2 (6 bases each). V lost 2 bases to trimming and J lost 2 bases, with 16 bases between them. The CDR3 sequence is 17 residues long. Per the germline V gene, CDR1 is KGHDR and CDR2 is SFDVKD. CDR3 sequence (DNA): TGTGCCACCAGTGATTCGGGGGCAGGGACCCCCACAGATACGCAGTATTTT. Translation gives CATSDSGAGTPTDTQYF.

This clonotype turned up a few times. The CDR3 DNA is TGTGCCAGCGGATCTGGGGAGTTCTTC. Translated: CASGSGEFF. The rearrangement uses TRBV5-6 and TRBJ2-1; D gene ambiguous. CDR1 and CDR2 (germline): SGHDT, YYEEEE. Trimming took off 7 bases at V and 14 bases at J, with 10 bases between the two ends. This CDR3 is built from 9 residues.

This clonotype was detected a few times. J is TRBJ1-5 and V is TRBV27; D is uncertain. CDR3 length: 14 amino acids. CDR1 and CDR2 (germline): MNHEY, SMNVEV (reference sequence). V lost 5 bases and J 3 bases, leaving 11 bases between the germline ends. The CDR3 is CASSPMGTNQPQHF. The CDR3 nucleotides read TGTGCCAGCAGTCCGATGGGCACCAATCAGCCCCAGCATTTT.

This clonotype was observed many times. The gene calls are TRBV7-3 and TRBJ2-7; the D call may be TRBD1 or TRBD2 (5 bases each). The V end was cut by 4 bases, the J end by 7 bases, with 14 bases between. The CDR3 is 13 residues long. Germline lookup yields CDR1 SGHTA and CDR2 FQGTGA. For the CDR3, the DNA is TGTGCCAGCAGCTCCGGGGCCAGGGAAGAGCAGTACTTC. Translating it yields CASSSGAREEQYF.

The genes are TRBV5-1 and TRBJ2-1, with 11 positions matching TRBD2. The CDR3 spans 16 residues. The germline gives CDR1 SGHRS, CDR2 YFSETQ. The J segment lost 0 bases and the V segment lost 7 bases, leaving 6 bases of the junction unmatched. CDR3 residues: CASELAGGRSYNEQFF. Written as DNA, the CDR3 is TGCGCCAGCGAGCTAGCGGGAGGCCGCTCCTACAATGAGCAGTTCTTC.

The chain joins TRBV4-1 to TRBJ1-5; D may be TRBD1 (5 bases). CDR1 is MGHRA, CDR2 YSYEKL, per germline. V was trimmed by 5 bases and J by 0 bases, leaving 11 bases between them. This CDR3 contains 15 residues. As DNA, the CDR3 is TGCGCCAGCAGCTTGGGACGGAATAGCAATCAGCCCCAGCATTTT. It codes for CASSLGRNSNQPQHF.

In nucleotides, the CDR3 is TGTGCCAGCAGAAACCCAGGGACGCGGTCACCCCTCCACTTT. Translated: CASRNPGTRSPLHF. This chain uses TRBV12-3 or TRBV12-4 with TRBJ1-6, with D tentatively TRBD1 (5 bases). CDR3 length: 14 residues. V gave up 6 bases and J gave up 10 bases, with 16 bases separating them.

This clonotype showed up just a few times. The chain's CDR3 is CASSDVSGGATQYF. CDR3 in DNA: TGCGCCAGCAGCGATGTTTCCGGCGGAGCGACCCAGTACTTC. The chain links TRBV5-1 to TRBJ2-5; D call uncertain. Germline CDR1 and CDR2: SGHRS and YFSETQ. This CDR3 has 14 amino acids. The ends were cut back, 4 bases at V and 7 bases at J, with 17 bases in the middle.

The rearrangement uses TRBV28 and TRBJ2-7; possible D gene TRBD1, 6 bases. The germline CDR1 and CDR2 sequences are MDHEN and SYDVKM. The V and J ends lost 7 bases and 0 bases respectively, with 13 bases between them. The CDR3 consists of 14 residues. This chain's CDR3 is CASKGQPSSYEQYF. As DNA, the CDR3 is TGTGCCAGCAAAGGACAGCCCTCCTCCTACGAGCAGTACTTC.

CDR3: CASSWAGGTYEQYF. CDR3 nucleotide sequence: TGTGCCAGCAGCTGGGCAGGGGGCACCTACGAGCAGTACTTC. The V and J genes are TRBV7-2 and TRBJ2-7; the match to TRBD1 covers 8 bases. The trim removed 4 bases at V and 2 bases at J, leaving 4 bases unmatched. CDR1 is SGHTA and CDR2 is FQGNSA in the germline V gene. The CDR3 loop spans 14 amino acids.

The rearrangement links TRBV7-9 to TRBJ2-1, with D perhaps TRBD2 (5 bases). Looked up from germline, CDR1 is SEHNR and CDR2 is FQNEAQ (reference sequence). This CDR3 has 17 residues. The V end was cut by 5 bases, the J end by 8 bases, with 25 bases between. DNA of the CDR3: TGTGCCAGCAGCCTATTCCCGCGGAGGATGGGCAACGATGAGCAGTTCTTC. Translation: CASSLFPRRMGNDEQFF.

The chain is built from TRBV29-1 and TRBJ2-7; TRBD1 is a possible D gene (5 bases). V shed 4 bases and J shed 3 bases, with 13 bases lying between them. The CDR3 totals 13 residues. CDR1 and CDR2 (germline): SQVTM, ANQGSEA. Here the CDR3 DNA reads TGCAGCGTTGTCTGGGGCAGCTTCTACGAGCAGTACTTC. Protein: CSVVWGSFYEQYF.

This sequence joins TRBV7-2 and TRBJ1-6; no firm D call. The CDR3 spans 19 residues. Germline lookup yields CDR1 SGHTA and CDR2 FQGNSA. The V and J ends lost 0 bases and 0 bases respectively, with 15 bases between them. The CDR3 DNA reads TGTGCCAGCAGCTTAGCCACGTGGCGGTTGAGCTCCTATAATTCACCCCTCCACTTT. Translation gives CASSLATWRLSSYNSPLHF.

Here the CDR3 reads CASSLILAGEQFF. CDR3 in DNA: TGTGCCAGCAGCTTGATCTTAGCGGGGGAGCAGTTCTTC. The chain has TRBV7-9 and TRBJ2-1; 8 bases are a match to TRBD2. Germline values: CDR1 SEHNR, CDR2 FQNEAQ (reference sequence). The J segment lost 10 bases and the V segment lost 3 bases, leaving 5 bases of the junction unmatched. This CDR3 is 13 amino acids long.

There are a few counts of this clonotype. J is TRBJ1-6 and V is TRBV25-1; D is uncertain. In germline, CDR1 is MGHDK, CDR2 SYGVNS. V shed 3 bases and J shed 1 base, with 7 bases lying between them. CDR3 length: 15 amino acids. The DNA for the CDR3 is TGTGCCAGCAGTGACACCGCGTCCTATAATTCACCCCTCCACTTT. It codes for CASSDTASYNSPLHF.

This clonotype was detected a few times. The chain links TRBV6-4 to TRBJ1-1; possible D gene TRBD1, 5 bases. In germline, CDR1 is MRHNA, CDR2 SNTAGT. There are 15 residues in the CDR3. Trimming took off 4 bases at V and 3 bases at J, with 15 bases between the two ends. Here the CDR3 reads CASSAPGPRDTEAFF. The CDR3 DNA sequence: TGTGCCAGCAGTGCCCCAGGTCCCAGGGACACTGAAGCTTTCTTT.

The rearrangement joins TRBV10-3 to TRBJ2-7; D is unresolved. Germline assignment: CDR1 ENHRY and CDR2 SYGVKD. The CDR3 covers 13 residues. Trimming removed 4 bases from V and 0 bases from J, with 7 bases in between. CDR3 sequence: CAISAPSSYEQYF. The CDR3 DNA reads TGTGCCATCAGTGCGCCGAGCTCCTACGAGCAGTACTTC.

CDR3 DNA sequence: TGTGCCAGCAGCCAAGATCTTACAGGGGCCGGGGATGAGCAGTTCTTC. Protein: CASSQDLTGAGDEQFF. The chain employs TRBV4-2 and TRBJ2-1, with 7 bases lining up with TRBD1. The V segment lost 0 bases and the J segment 8 bases; nucleotides outside the gene matches: 10. Per the germline V gene, CDR1 is LGHNA and CDR2 is YNFKEQ. The CDR3 has 16 amino acids.